This entry concerns a single T cell receptor beta chain. What it binds is not known. Assay used: immunoSEQ multiplex PCR; TCRdb lists only in-frame clones, some missing. The data show about 640,000 clones, 72% seen once. The data originate from a study of shared clonotypes between healthy human individuals. Study at large: Each donor's CD4 naive and CD4 memory cells filled three plates apiece, CD8 naive two, and CD8 memory one. Study-wide findings and caveats: Investigators expected sequencing depth to affect clonotype sharing among donors.

V dropped 6 bases and J dropped 0 bases, with 8 bases sitting between them. CDR3 size: 14 residues. CDR1 MDHEN and CDR2 SYDVKM come from the germline V gene. Material: memory CD4+ T cells sorted from blood. The subset is: CD45RA-negative fraction. The clonotype was recovered from a woman aged 30 to 39 in good health. V usage is TRBV28 and J usage is TRBJ1-4; D is unresolved. For the CDR3, the DNA is TGTGCCAGCAGCTGGGATGCAACTAATGAAAAACTGTTTTTT. Amino acids: CASSWDATNEKLFF. Supplemented by reference TRBV28 and TRBJ1-4, the full variable domain reads DVKVTQSSRYLVKRTGEKVFLECVQDMDHENMFWYRQDPGLGLRLIYFSYDVKMKEKGDIPEGYSVSREKKERFSLILESASTNQTSMYLCASSWDATNEKLFFGSGTQLSVL.